This TCR beta chain was recovered during a study of human T cells and chemical hapten exposure. TCRdb independently ran MiXCR on the RACE reads; one entry per CDR3 protein. The sample yields about 80,000 distinct CDR3 sequences, 12% to 15% seen once. Time point denoted: pre-sensitization, week 0. Treatment described: therapeutic diphenylcyclopropenone sensitization with weekly scalp DPC. Findings and caveats of the study: Expanded TCRs were compared with controls, and the expanded TCRs formed significantly more large CDR3 similarity clusters.

On this clonotype: Its antigen is still unknown.

CDR1 and CDR2 (germline): SGHKS, YYEKEE (reference sequence). CDR3 length: 16 residues. Trimming shortened V by 1 base and J by 0 bases, and 12 bases separated the two germline ends. The source material was whole blood, sampled in connection with sensitization to the hapten diphenylcyclopropenone (DPC). The gene calls are TRBV5-5 and TRBJ2-3, with D uncertain. This TCR derives from a woman aged 45-59 years with alopecia areata. Some clones in this sample may be carry-over from other donors' samples. CDR3 sequence reads: CASSLLPTSSTDTQYF. The CDR3 DNA follows: TGTGCCAGCAGCTTGCTCCCGACGTCTAGCACAGATACGCAGTATTTT.